Listed below are T cell receptor beta chains from one sample, sequenced in a study of blood T cell repertoires in COVID-19. Only in-frame clones appear in the TCRdb table, and some are missing; sequencing was by immunoSEQ multiplex PCR. The sample has roughly 360,000 clones, roughly 87% seen once; the top ten hold around 5%. Sequences were obtained from PBMCs or T cells enriched from blood (not recorded which). Receptor source: a woman aged 45-65 years who had recovered from COVID-19. CDR3s include the opening cysteine and the closing phenylalanine or tryptophan. D genes are given only for firm matches. Part of the rows lack a size; the others show once, few, many or a class for expanded clones.

v_gene: TRBV4-2; abundance: .; d_gene: .; j_gene: TRBJ2-7; CDR3nt: TGTGCCAGCAGCCAAGATTTCGGGGGAAACTCCTACGAGCAGTACTTC; CDR3aa: CASSQDFGGNSYEQYF
v_gene: TRBV4-1; abundance: once; d_gene: .; j_gene: TRBJ1-1; CDR3nt: TGCGCCAGCAGCCAATCAGGGTACACTGAAGCTTTCTTT; CDR3aa: CASSQSGYTEAFF
v_gene: TRBV5-1; abundance: .; d_gene: .; j_gene: TRBJ2-1; CDR3nt: TGCGCCAGCAGCTTTCAGGGCCGTTCGCCCTACAATGAGCAGTTCTTC; CDR3aa: CASSFQGRSPYNEQFF
v_gene: TRBV6-2/TRBV6-3; abundance: .; d_gene: .; j_gene: TRBJ1-3; CDR3nt: TGTGCCAGCAGTTATCCGTCCGGGGGGCTCCGCTCTGGAAACACCATATATTTT; CDR3aa: CASSYPSGGLRSGNTIYF
v_gene: TRBV5-1; abundance: .; d_gene: .; j_gene: TRBJ2-7; CDR3nt: TGCGCCAGCAGCGGGGACACCCGATACGAGCAGTACTTC; CDR3aa: CASSGDTRYEQYF
v_gene: TRBV2; abundance: .; d_gene: .; j_gene: TRBJ1-5; CDR3nt: TGTGCCAGCCAGGCCAGGGTCAATCAGCCCCAGCATTTT; CDR3aa: CASQARVNQPQHF
v_gene: TRBV2; abundance: .; d_gene: TRBD2; j_gene: TRBJ2-7; CDR3nt: TGTGCCAGCAGTGACAATGGGGGGGGTAACGAGCAGTACTTC; CDR3aa: CASSDNGGGNEQYF
v_gene: TRBV6-5; abundance: .; d_gene: .; j_gene: TRBJ2-4; CDR3nt: TGTGCCAGCAGTTACTCGAGGAGGAACAAAAACATTCAGTACTTC; CDR3aa: CASSYSRRNKNIQYF
v_gene: TRBV12-3/TRBV12-4; abundance: .; d_gene: TRBD2; j_gene: TRBJ2-5; CDR3nt: TGTGCCAGCAGCATTAGCGGGAGCGGGACCCAGTACTTC; CDR3aa: CASSISGSGTQYF
v_gene: TRBV28; abundance: .; d_gene: .; j_gene: TRBJ1-2; CDR3nt: TGTGCCAGCCATAACTACAGGACCTATGGCTACACCTTC; CDR3aa: CASHNYRTYGYTF
v_gene: TRBV28; abundance: .; d_gene: .; j_gene: TRBJ2-1; CDR3nt: TGTGCCAGCAGTTCTAGCGTTGCCTACAATGAGCAGTTCTTC; CDR3aa: CASSSSVAYNEQFF
v_gene: TRBV19; abundance: .; d_gene: .; j_gene: TRBJ1-2; CDR3nt: TGTGCCAGTAGTATAGCCGGGCAGGGGAACTATGGCTACACCTTC; CDR3aa: CASSIAGQGNYGYTF
v_gene: TRBV11-2; abundance: .; d_gene: .; j_gene: TRBJ2-5; CDR3nt: TGTGCCAGCAGCTTAGATCTGCAGGGGTATCTAGAGACCCAGTACTTC; CDR3aa: CASSLDLQGYLETQYF
v_gene: TRBV7-2; abundance: .; d_gene: TRBD2; j_gene: TRBJ2-5; CDR3nt: TGTGCCAGCAGCCCCTGGGGACTAGCGGGGCCTAACGGAGAGACCCAGTACTTC; CDR3aa: CASSPWGLAGPNGETQYF
v_gene: TRBV4-1; abundance: .; d_gene: .; j_gene: TRBJ2-1; CDR3nt: TGCGCCAGCAGCCCCACTAGTGATCCTTACAATGAGCAGTTCTTC; CDR3aa: CASSPTSDPYNEQFF
v_gene: TRBV5-1; abundance: .; d_gene: .; j_gene: TRBJ1-1; CDR3nt: TGCGCCAGCAGCTGGGGAGGGAACGAAGCTTTCTTT; CDR3aa: CASSWGGNEAFF
v_gene: TRBV7-9; abundance: few; d_gene: TRBD1; j_gene: TRBJ2-7; CDR3nt: TGTGCCAGCAGCTTTACAGGGGGAGGCGAGCAGTACTTC; CDR3aa: CASSFTGGGEQYF
v_gene: TRBV10-3; abundance: .; d_gene: TRBD1; j_gene: TRBJ2-7; CDR3nt: TGTGCCATCAGGGGAGGGCCGGGACAGGGTTACGAGCAGTACTTC; CDR3aa: CAIRGGPGQGYEQYF
v_gene: TRBV6-2/TRBV6-3; abundance: once; d_gene: .; j_gene: TRBJ1-6; CDR3nt: TGTGCCAGCAGTTTGACAGGTCCTAATTCACCCCTCCACTTT; CDR3aa: CASSLTGPNSPLHF
v_gene: TRBV20-1; abundance: .; d_gene: .; j_gene: TRBJ2-7; CDR3nt: TGCAGTGCTAGTAGTCCTGAGATTTACGAGCAGTACTTC; CDR3aa: CSASSPEIYEQYF
v_gene: TRBV5-6; abundance: .; d_gene: TRBD1; j_gene: TRBJ1-5; CDR3nt: TGTGCCAGCAGCCCGGGGACAGGGAAAGGTCAGCCCCAGCATTTT; CDR3aa: CASSPGTGKGQPQHF
v_gene: TRBV12-3/TRBV12-4; abundance: .; d_gene: TRBD1; j_gene: TRBJ2-1; CDR3nt: TGTGCCAGCAGGGACAGGGAGCAGTTCTTC; CDR3aa: CASRDREQFF
v_gene: TRBV10-3; abundance: .; d_gene: .; j_gene: TRBJ2-7; CDR3nt: TGTGCCATCAGTGAGGACAGCGTCAGACCCTACGAGCAGTACTTC; CDR3aa: CAISEDSVRPYEQYF
v_gene: TRBV6-2/TRBV6-3; abundance: .; d_gene: TRBD2; j_gene: TRBJ2-3; CDR3nt: TGTGCCAGCAGTTACACTAGCGGACGCACAGATACGCAGTATTTT; CDR3aa: CASSYTSGRTDTQYF
v_gene: TRBV21-1; abundance: .; d_gene: .; j_gene: TRBJ1-1; CDR3nt: TGTGCCAGCAGCAAAGGGGGGCAGGGGGAGCGGAACACTGAAGCTTTCTTT; CDR3aa: CASSKGGQGERNTEAFF
v_gene: TRBV12-2; abundance: few; d_gene: .; j_gene: TRBJ1-2; CDR3nt: TGTGCAAGTCGCCGAACAACCACCCTTGCTACAGGGGGATATGGCTACACCTTC; CDR3aa: CASRRTTTLATGGYGYTF
v_gene: TRBV30; abundance: .; d_gene: .; j_gene: TRBJ1-1; CDR3nt: TGTGCCTGGAGTGAAAACAGGGAGGGCACTGAAGCTTTCTTT; CDR3aa: CAWSENREGTEAFF
v_gene: TRBV21-1; abundance: .; d_gene: .; j_gene: TRBJ1-5; CDR3nt: TGTGCCAGCAGCCCAAACTGTTTGAGGAAAGAGACCGGCAATCAGCCCCAGCATTTT; CDR3aa: CASSPNCLRKETGNQPQHF
v_gene: TRBV2; abundance: .; d_gene: TRBD2; j_gene: TRBJ2-3; CDR3nt: TGTGCCAGCAAAACCCCAAGGTTAGGGCGGGAGAGCCAGAGTGGCACAGATACGCAGTATTTT; CDR3aa: CASKTPRLGRESQSGTDTQYF
v_gene: TRBV19; abundance: .; d_gene: TRBD1; j_gene: TRBJ1-6; CDR3nt: TGTGCCAGTAGTCCAGGGGGGTCCTATAATTCACCCCTCCACTTT; CDR3aa: CASSPGGSYNSPLHF
v_gene: TRBV18; abundance: .; d_gene: .; j_gene: TRBJ1-2; CDR3nt: TGTGCCAGCTCACTAAACCCACGGAGCCTTAACTATGGCTACACCTTC; CDR3aa: CASSLNPRSLNYGYTF
v_gene: TRBV3-1/TRBV3-2; abundance: .; d_gene: TRBD1; j_gene: TRBJ1-1; CDR3nt: TGTGCCAGCAGCCAAAATGTGGGACAGGAAGGGGGGTTGAACACTGAAGCTTTCTTT; CDR3aa: CASSQNVGQEGGLNTEAFF
v_gene: TRBV12-3/TRBV12-4; abundance: .; d_gene: .; j_gene: TRBJ1-1; CDR3nt: TGTGCCAGCAGGGGTCACGGGTTGCCTGAAGCTTTCTTT; CDR3aa: CASRGHGLPEAFF
v_gene: TRBV3-1/TRBV3-2; abundance: few; d_gene: .; j_gene: TRBJ2-7; CDR3nt: TGTGCCAGCAGCCAATCGGACAGAAACTACGAGCAGTACTTC; CDR3aa: CASSQSDRNYEQYF
v_gene: TRBV5-8; abundance: .; d_gene: .; j_gene: TRBJ2-3; CDR3nt: TGTGCCAGCAGCCTCCCGACTAGTCCGGCCCCAGATACGCAGTATTTT; CDR3aa: CASSLPTSPAPDTQYF
v_gene: TRBV7-2; abundance: .; d_gene: TRBD2; j_gene: TRBJ2-5; CDR3nt: TGTGCCAGCAGCCACCAGGAGGGGAGGGCAGAGACCCAGTACTTC; CDR3aa: CASSHQEGRAETQYF
v_gene: TRBV19; abundance: .; d_gene: .; j_gene: TRBJ1-2; CDR3nt: TGTGCCAGTACGGGGGGGGCTGAGGTGGTAGGCTATGGCTACACCTTC; CDR3aa: CASTGGAEVVGYGYTF
v_gene: TRBV4-1; abundance: .; d_gene: .; j_gene: TRBJ1-1; CDR3nt: TGCGCCAGCAGCCAATATGGGGGGGGAATGAACACTGAAGCTTTCTTT; CDR3aa: CASSQYGGGMNTEAFF
v_gene: TRBV5-4; abundance: .; d_gene: .; j_gene: TRBJ2-5; CDR3nt: TGTGCCAGCAGCTTAGCGAGAGAAGAGACCCAGTACTTC; CDR3aa: CASSLAREETQYF